Below, 11 T cell receptor beta chains from the same sample are listed, as sequenced in a study of shared clonotypes between healthy human individuals. Only in-frame clones appear in the TCRdb table, and some are missing; sequencing was by immunoSEQ multiplex PCR. The table lists about 2.1 million clones, approximately 92% of them singletons, with about 1.7% in the top ten. Naive CD8 cells comprised CD45RO-negative, CCR7-positively selected cells, excluding terminally differentiated effector memory CD45RA+ cells. The sequenced sample was naive CD8+ T cells from PBMCs. The receptors here all came from a man aged 18 to 30 in good health. Some clones in this sample may be carry-over from other donors' samples.

The gene calls are TRBV15 and TRBJ1-5; D is ambiguous. CDR3 size: 14 residues. Trimming cost V 1 base and J 11 bases, with 15 bases left between them. The germline gives CDR1 LNHNV, CDR2 YYDKDF (reference sequence). CDR3 residues: CATSRVGSRGAQHF. The CDR3 nucleotides are TGTGCCACCAGCAGAGTGGGGAGTAGAGGAGCCCAGCATTTT.

V and J are TRBV4-3 and TRBJ1-2, with unresolved D. The length of the CDR3 is 14 residues. Germline V gene sequence: CDR1 LGHNA, CDR2 YSLEER. Trimming took 1 base from V and 2 from J, leaving 8 bases between them. CDR3 region: CASSQASSNYGYTF. DNA for the CDR3: TGCGCCAGCAGCCAAGCTTCCTCCAACTATGGCTACACCTTC.

The rearrangement uses TRBV7-2 and TRBJ2-1; D might be TRBD2 (6 bases). V was shortened by 11 bases and J by 0 bases, with 11 bases between the two germline ends. The length of the CDR3 is 13 residues. The V gene's germline CDR1 is SGHTA and CDR2 FQGNSA. For the CDR3, the DNA is TGTGCCGGCGTAGCGGACTCCTACAATGAGCAGTTCTTC. The encoded protein is CAGVADSYNEQFF.

This clone turned up a few times. The genes are TRBV4-2 and TRBJ1-1; D call uncertain. Germline V gene data show CDR1 as LGHNA and CDR2 as YNFKEQ. V lost 11 bases to trimming and J lost 0 bases, with 13 bases between them. CDR3 length: 13 residues. This chain's CDR3 is CAAARSLNTEAFF. The CDR3 nucleotides are TGTGCCGCAGCCCGCAGCCTGAACACTGAAGCTTTCTTT.

This clone has just one count. Other nucleotide sequences from this sample produce the same CDR3. This chain uses TRBV9 with TRBJ2-7, with D perhaps matching TRBD1 or TRBD2 (5 bases each). Looked up from germline, CDR1 is SGDLS and CDR2 is YYNGEE. CDR3 length equals 15 residues. V lost 0 bases and J lost 0, with 10 bases in between. The CDR3 loop is CASSVAGTDSYEQYF. In nucleotides, the CDR3 is TGTGCCAGCAGCGTAGCCGGGACGGACTCCTACGAGCAGTACTTC.

In its sample, this clone was seen a few times. This chain joins TRBV6-1 and TRBJ1-1, with 8 bases aligning to TRBD1. The junction had 7 bases not matched to a gene; V was cut back by 9 bases and J by 1 base. The CDR3 runs 14 residues. The germline CDR1 and CDR2 sequences are MNHNS and SASEGT. The CDR3 here is CASWGQARNTEAFF. The CDR3, as DNA: TGTGCCAGTTGGGGACAGGCAAGGAACACTGAAGCTTTCTTT.

The chain has TRBV5-1 and TRBJ2-3, with D maybe TRBD1 (5 bases). Trimming shortened V by 3 bases and J by 8 bases, and 13 bases separated the two germline ends. This CDR3 is 13 amino acids long. Germline CDR1 is SGHRS and CDR2 is YFSETQ. CDR3 sequence (DNA): TGCGCCAGCAGCTCCGGTGGGGCGGTTACGCAGTATTTT. It translates to CASSSGGAVTQYF.

The CDR3 protein is CASRGRVTHSYNEQFF. The CDR3 DNA reads TGTGCCAGCAGGGGGCGAGTAACCCACTCCTACAATGAGCAGTTCTTC. The chain has TRBV2 and TRBJ2-1; perhaps TRBD1 as D (5 bases). CDR1 is SNHLY and CDR2 is FYNNEI in the germline V gene. Trimming cost V 6 bases and J 0 bases, with 15 bases left between them. There are 16 residues in the CDR3.

J is TRBJ2-1 and V is TRBV4-2; maybe TRBD2 (6 bases). This CDR3 comprises 15 residues. The V gene's germline CDR1 is LGHNA and CDR2 YNFKEQ. V was pared by 1 base and J by 8 bases, with 15 bases between. Written as DNA, the CDR3 is TGTGCCAGCAGCCAAGGACTAGGTCTCCTCCATGAGCAGTTCTTC. The encoded protein is CASSQGLGLLHEQFF.

As concerns this clone: The identical CDR3 is also encoded by other nucleotide sequences in the sample. The V and J genes are TRBV27 and TRBJ2-7; D is possibly TRBD1 (5 bases). Germline lookup yields CDR1 MNHEY and CDR2 SMNVEV (reference sequence). Trimming removed 8 bases at V and 1 base at J, with 12 bases between. The CDR3 contains 13 residues. CDR3 loop: CASSWGTSYEQYF. CDR3 nucleotide sequence: TGTGCCAGCTCTTGGGGCACGTCCTACGAGCAGTACTTC.

This sequence joins TRBV10-3 and TRBJ2-7, with D perhaps matching TRBD1 or TRBD2 (6 bases each). Germline CDR1 ENHRY, CDR2 SYGVKD. The CDR3 contains 15 residues. CDR3 bases: TGTGCGGTCGGTGGAGGGGGGTTGAGCTCCTACGAGCAGTACTTC. Its translation: CAVGGGGLSSYEQYF.